This note documents a single T cell receptor (beta chain) sequence. What antigen it recognizes has not been identified. Within one base of it there is no much larger clone, and no base qualities were kept. TCRbeta CDR3 regions were amplified from genomic DNA by means of the immunoSEQ Assay, a bias-controlled multiplex PCR. The authors' pipeline ran thus. Nucleated cell counts per sample were estimated from amplification of reference gene primers within the assay. Sequence reads were collapsed and filtered to measure the absolute abundance of every unique TCRbeta CDR3 rearrangement. Productive Simpson clonality was computed per sample as the square root of Simpson's diversity index over productive rearrangements. As stored in TCRdb, this immuneACCESS dataset retains in-frame rearrangements with V and J assigned. A fraction of the clones does not appear; measured against another copy, unresolved V genes explain less than half of the discrepancy, and the remainder lacks a known reason. For V, J and clone size, that table is used; D and trimming come from the DNA. This sample holds 200,000 to 250,000 clones; around nine tenths were observed only once. The top ten clonotypes cover under 9% of the sample.

CDR1 and CDR2 were assigned from the germline V gene as MNHEY and SVGEGT. Trimming takes 0 bases from V and 0 bases from J, and the germline ends sit 6 bases apart. Including the terminal cysteine and phenylalanine, the CDR3 comprises 15 residues. Of the read, only the CDR3 DNA is kept; its 45 bases are in frame from base 1. Whole blood was collected in K2EDTA tubes by collaborating institutions according to the institutions' own protocols. Collaborator samples were shipped for TCRbeta analysis as frozen whole blood, isolated PBMCs, or DNA extracted from either sample type. The entry originates in a study of blood T cell repertoires in COVID-19 (dated by TCRdb to about 2020). General notes on the study: The collaborator samples originated in the United States, Italy and Spain and spanned the acute and convalescent phases of COVID-19. The prospective study material was composed of cDNA or gDNA derived from T cells, B-cell-depleted T cells, or PBMCs. Deeply sampled blood TCRbeta repertoires from subjects exposed to, actively infected with, or recovered from COVID-19 were included in the dataset. The repertoires were made available in a free public database intended to serve as a resource for research on the immune response to SARS-CoV-2. Samples came from the ongoing ImmuneRACE study (first 160 participants) plus 1,254 subjects from 6 global collaborators. Sample metadata almost always included a de-identified subject ID, COVID-19 status, age in years and sex. Where HLA class I and class II types were available, the types were taken from metadata supplied by the sample provider, not from assay-based typing. Points the paper makes about the study in general: Clinical and demographic metadata were provided uncurated, with the amount varying by source and participant.

The chain joins TRBV6-2 or TRBV6-3 to TRBJ1-3, with the D gene not clear enough to name. This receptor was obtained from a woman in her 70s with active or convalescent COVID-19. Sequencing used peripheral blood. The nucleotide sequence is given as TGTGCCAGCAGTTACTCGAGGAGCTCTGGAAACACCATATATTTT. Its product reads: CASSYSRSSGNTIYF.